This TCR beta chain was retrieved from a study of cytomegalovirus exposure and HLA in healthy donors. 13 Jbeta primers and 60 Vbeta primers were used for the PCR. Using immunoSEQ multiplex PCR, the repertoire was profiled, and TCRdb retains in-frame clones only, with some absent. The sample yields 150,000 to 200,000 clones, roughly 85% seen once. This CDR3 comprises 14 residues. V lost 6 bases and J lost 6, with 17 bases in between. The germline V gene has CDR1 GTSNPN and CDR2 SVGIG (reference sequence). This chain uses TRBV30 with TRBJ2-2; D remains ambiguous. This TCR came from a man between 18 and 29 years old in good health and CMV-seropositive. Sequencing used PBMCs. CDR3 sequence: CACKSPLRSGELFF. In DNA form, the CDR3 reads TGTGCCTGCAAATCGCCCCTTCGGTCCGGGGAGCTGTTTTTT.